This T cell receptor beta chain was captured by sequencing in a study of T cells in Graves' hyperthyroidism and ophthalmopathy. Notes on the study in general: Researchers found most expanded thyroid clonotypes above 0.001 in blood as well. Separation of ophthalmopathy from stable hyperthyroidism was achieved by a 13 V-J model.

Amplification of TCR beta CDR3 regions used RNA as the template. The primer set for the first-round RT-PCR of the TCR CDR3 was HTBI. In TCRdb, the multiplex PCR reads were re-called with MiXCR into one record per CDR3 protein. Of about 360,000 distinct CDR3 sequences listed, just under 25% are singletons. The table lists this clonotype with many counts. Its antigen is currently unknown. There are 15 residues in the CDR3. With 2 bases removed from V and 3 bases from J, the gap between germline ends came to 11 bases. Per the germline V gene, CDR1 is MNHEY and CDR2 is SMNVEV (reference sequence). Each 10 ml fresh peripheral blood draw supplied the PBMCs.

The sample taken for sequencing was blood. The genes are TRBV27 and TRBJ1-5; TRBD1 is a possible D gene (5 bases). This TCR was sampled from a man in his fifties or sixties with Graves' hyperthyroidism. CDR3 sequence (DNA): TGTGCCAGCAGTTTAATCCAGGGTAACAATCAGCCCCAGCATTTT. Translated, it gives CASSLIQGNNQPQHF.